This T cell receptor beta chain is from a study of T-cell memory formation after mild COVID-19. TCRdb ran MiXCR on the 5' RACE reads and lists one entry per CDR3 protein. This sample carries approximately 260,000 distinct CDR3 sequences, about 16% of them seen once, and the ten largest clones take approximately 3.5%. J lost 10 bases, V lost 3 bases, and 6 bases had no gene match. CDR3 length equals 13 residues. Germline V lookup: CDR1 SGHTA, CDR2 FQGNSA. As for this clonotype: Its antigen is as yet unknown.

Broader study findings: Confirmation of SARS-CoV-2 specificity was lacking for second-wave clones peaking day 37.

Sequenced sample: PBMCs or a T cell subset sorted from them (not recorded which). The chain has TRBV7-2 and TRBJ1-1, with TRBD1 matching over 9 bases. This receptor was obtained from a man aged 18 to 29 who had mild COVID-19 (a few samples of this study predate the infection). Cell type and time point are not known. For the CDR3, the DNA is TGTGCCAGCAGCTTCGTGACAGGGGGTTCAGCTTTCTTT. It is translated as CASSFVTGGSAFF.